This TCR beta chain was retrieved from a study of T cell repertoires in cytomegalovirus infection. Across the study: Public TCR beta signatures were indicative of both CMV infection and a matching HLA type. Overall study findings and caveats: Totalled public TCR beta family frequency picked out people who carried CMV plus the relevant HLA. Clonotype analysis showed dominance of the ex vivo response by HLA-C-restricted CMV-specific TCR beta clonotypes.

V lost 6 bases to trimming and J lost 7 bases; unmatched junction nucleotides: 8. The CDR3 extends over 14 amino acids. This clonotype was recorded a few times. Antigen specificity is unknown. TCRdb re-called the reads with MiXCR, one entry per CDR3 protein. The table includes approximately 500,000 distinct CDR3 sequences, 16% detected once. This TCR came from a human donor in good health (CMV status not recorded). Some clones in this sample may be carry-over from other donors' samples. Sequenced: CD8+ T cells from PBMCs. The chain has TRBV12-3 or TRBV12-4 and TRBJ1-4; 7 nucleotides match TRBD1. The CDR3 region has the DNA TGTGCCAGCAGCCCAGGGGGTATGGGTGAAAAACTGTTTTTT. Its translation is CASSPGGMGEKLFF.